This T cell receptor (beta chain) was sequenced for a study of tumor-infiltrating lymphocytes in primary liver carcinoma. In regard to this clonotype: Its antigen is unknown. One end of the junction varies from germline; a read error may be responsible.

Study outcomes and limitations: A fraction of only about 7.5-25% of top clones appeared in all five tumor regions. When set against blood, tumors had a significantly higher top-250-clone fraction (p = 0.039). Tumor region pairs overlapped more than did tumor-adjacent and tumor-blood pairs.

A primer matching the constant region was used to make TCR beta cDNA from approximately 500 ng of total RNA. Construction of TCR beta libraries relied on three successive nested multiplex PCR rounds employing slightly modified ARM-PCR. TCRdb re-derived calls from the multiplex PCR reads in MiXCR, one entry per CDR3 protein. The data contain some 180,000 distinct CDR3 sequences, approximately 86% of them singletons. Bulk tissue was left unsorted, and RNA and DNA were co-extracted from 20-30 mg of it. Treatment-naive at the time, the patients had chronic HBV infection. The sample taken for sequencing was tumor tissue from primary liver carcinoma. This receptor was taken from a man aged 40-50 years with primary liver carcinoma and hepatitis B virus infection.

CDR3 residues: CVSNTVQTNTGELFF. The CDR3 DNA is TGTGTCAGCAACACGGTACAGACTAACACCGGGGAGCTGTTTTTT. The genes are TRBV11-1 and TRBJ2-2; D is undetermined. This CDR3 is 15 amino acids long. Germline V CDR1 and CDR2: SGHAT, FQDESV (reference sequence).